This entry lists 10 T cell receptor beta chains sequenced from one sample in a study of T cells in Graves' hyperthyroidism and ophthalmopathy. Amplification of TCR beta CDR3 regions used RNA as the template. TCR CDR3 regions were first amplified by RT-PCR with HTBI primers. TCRdb reprocessed the multiplex PCR reads with MiXCR, giving one entry per CDR3 protein. The data hold roughly 300,000 distinct CDR3 sequences, with approximately 18% observed a single time. Sample: blood. All receptors come from a woman in her fifties or sixties with Graves' hyperthyroidism.

This chain links TRBV15 with TRBJ1-2, with D maybe TRBD1 (6 bases). The CDR3 totals 12 residues. The germline CDR1 and CDR2 sequences are LNHNV and YYDKDF (reference sequence). The ends were cut back, 3 bases at V and 7 bases at J, with 9 bases in the middle. CDR3 in DNA: TGTGCCACCAGCAGGGGGGACACTGGCTACACCTTC. Translation gives CATSRGDTGYTF.

The genes are TRBV18 and TRBJ2-7; D call uncertain. The CDR3 contains 15 residues. CDR1 is KGHSH, CDR2 LQKENI, per germline. V was shortened by 0 bases and J by 0 bases, with 9 bases between the two germline ends. CDR3 residues: CASSPPGGSSYEQYF. The CDR3 nucleotides read TGTGCCAGCTCACCACCCGGCGGTAGCTCCTACGAGCAGTACTTC.

There are a few counts of this clonotype. V usage is TRBV5-1 and J usage is TRBJ2-7; maybe TRBD1 (6 bases). V was trimmed by 0 bases and J by 3 bases, leaving 10 bases between them. CDR3 length: 14 residues. Germline-derived CDR1 and CDR2 are SGHRS and YFSETQ. DNA of the CDR3: TGCGCCAGCAGCTTGGAGGGACAACGCTACGAGCAGTACTTC. It is translated as CASSLEGQRYEQYF.

This clonotype was found many times. The chain recombines TRBV29-1 with TRBJ1-1; D ambiguous. This CDR3 spans 12 amino acids. Per germline, CDR1 SQVTM and CDR2 ANQGSEA. Trimming pared 1 base from V and 1 base from J, leaving 4 bases between. The DNA for the CDR3 is TGCAGCGTTGAAGGCGGGAACACTGAAGCTTTCTTT. This codes for CSVEGGNTEAFF.

On this clonotype: Here the CDR3 omits its conserved ending phenylalanine or tryptophan, so a read error is the likely source. V is TRBV11-2 and J is TRBJ2-2; D is perhaps TRBD1 or TRBD2 (6 bases each). The CDR3 covers 17 residues. The V end was cut by 1 base, the J end by 2 bases, with 14 bases between. Germline values: CDR1 SGHAT, CDR2 FQNNGV. The CDR3 DNA reads as TGTGCCAGCAGCTTAGGTCTCCGGGGGCTAAACACCGGGGAGCTGTTTCTT. It translates to CASSLGLRGLNTGELFL.

This clonotype was seen only a few times. The chain links TRBV27 to TRBJ2-1, with a weak D call TRBD2 (5 bases). Trimming stripped 7 bases from V and 4 bases from J, with 20 bases between. This CDR3 spans 16 amino acids. Germline-derived CDR1 and CDR2 are MNHEY and SMNVEV (reference sequence). The CDR3 DNA sequence: TGTGCCAGCACGGGCCAAGGGCTAGCCAGTTACAATGAGCAGTTCTTC. The encoded protein is CASTGQGLASYNEQFF.

The chain links TRBV28 to TRBJ2-7; maybe TRBD2 (5 bases). This CDR3 spans 12 amino acids. The V end lost 5 bases, the J end lost 7 bases, and 12 bases lay between the germline ends. The germline gives CDR1 MDHEN, CDR2 SYDVKM. The CDR3 spells CASSEGRGEQYF. Written as DNA, the CDR3 is TGTGCCAGCAGTGAGGGCCGGGGTGAGCAGTACTTC.

On this clonotype itself: A much more abundant neighbour one base away suggests this may be a read error. This chain links TRBV7-9 with TRBJ2-3; maybe TRBD2 (6 bases). Germline CDR1 reads SEHNR; CDR2 reads FQNEAQ (reference sequence). V lost 8 bases and J 6 bases, leaving 12 bases between the germline ends. There are 12 residues in the CDR3. The CDR3 DNA reads TGTGCCAGCGGCTCCGCGGGGGATACGCAGTATTTT. Amino acid sequence: CASGSAGDTQYF.

The chain has TRBV3-1 and TRBJ1-2, with 9 bases fitting TRBD1. V shed 0 bases, J shed 5 bases, and the junction held 16 bases outside the gene matches. This CDR3 has 19 amino acids. Germline values: CDR1 LGHDT, CDR2 YNNKEL (reference sequence). For the CDR3, the DNA is TGTGCCAGCAGCCAAGATCGGTGGACAGGGGCCGTACCACCATATGGCTACACCTTC. Translating it yields CASSQDRWTGAVPPYGYTF. The whole variable domain, remainder taken from reference TRBV3-1 and TRBJ1-2, is DTAVSQTPKYLVTQMGNDKSIKCEQNLGHDTMYWYKQDSKKFLKIMFSYNNKELIINETVPNRFSPKSPDKAHLNLHINSLELGDSAVYFCASSQDRWTGAVPPYGYTFGSGTRLTVV.

This clonotype was seen more than once but under ten times. The genes are TRBV20-1 and TRBJ1-2; maybe TRBD1 (5 bases). Germline-derived CDR1 and CDR2 are DFQATT and SNEGSKA (reference sequence). V was pared by 5 bases and J by 8 bases, with 12 bases between. The CDR3 extends over 11 amino acids. As DNA, the CDR3 is TGCAGTGCTCCCGGGGCGAGGGGCTACACCTTC. It codes for CSAPGARGYTF.